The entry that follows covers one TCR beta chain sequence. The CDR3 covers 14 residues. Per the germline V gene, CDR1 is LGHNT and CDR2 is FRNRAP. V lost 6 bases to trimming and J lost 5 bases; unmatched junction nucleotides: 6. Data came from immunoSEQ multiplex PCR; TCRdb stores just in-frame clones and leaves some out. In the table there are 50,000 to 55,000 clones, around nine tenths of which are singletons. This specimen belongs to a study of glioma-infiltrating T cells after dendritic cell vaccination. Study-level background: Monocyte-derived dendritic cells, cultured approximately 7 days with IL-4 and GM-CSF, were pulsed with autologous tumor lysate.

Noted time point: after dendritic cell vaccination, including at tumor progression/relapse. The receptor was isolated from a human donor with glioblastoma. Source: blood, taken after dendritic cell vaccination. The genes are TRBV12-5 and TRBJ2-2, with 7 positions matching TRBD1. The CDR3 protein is CASGWGTETGELFF. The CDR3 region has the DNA TGTGCTAGTGGATGGGGGACAGAGACCGGGGAGCTGTTTTTT. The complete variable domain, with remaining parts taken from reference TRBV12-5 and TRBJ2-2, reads DARVTQTPRHKVTEMGQEVTMRCQPILGHNTVFWYRQTMMQGLELLAYFRNRAPLDDSGMPKDRFSAEMPDATLATLKIQPSEPRDSAVYFCASGWGTETGELFFGEGSRLTVL.